A selection of T cell receptor beta chains follows, all from one sample in a study of T cell responses to AZD1222 COVID-19 vaccine. Produced via immunoSEQ multiplex PCR; TCRdb's table is partial and in-frame only. The sample includes 120,000 or so clones, about 90% of them seen just once. The sequenced sample was peripheral blood, obtained on day 0 of AZD1222 vaccination. The receptors were gathered from an adult in good health. Both conserved end residues are trimmed from each CDR3. A D gene is named only where the DNA matches it firmly.

.	TRBV6-5	ASSYQRGWIGELF
.	TRBV7-8	ASSSIQGGEAF
TRBD1	TRBV11-2	ASSLVTGQVLH
.	TRBV12-3/TRBV12-4	GTRAGNTIY
TRBD1	TRBV6-5	ASSRTGGAHGYT
.	TRBV11-3	ASRCDPGQHSNQPQH
TRBD1	TRBV9	ASSVEVWGTGDGYT
.	TRBV9	ASSPPDRLSTGELF
.	TRBV15	ATSRPGAGELF
.	TRBV2	ASSDGGGSNQPQH
TRBD2	TRBV4-2	ASSQDGRARDEQY
.	TRBV18	ASSPGSSYEQY
TRBD1	TRBV10-3	AISETGGWTEAF